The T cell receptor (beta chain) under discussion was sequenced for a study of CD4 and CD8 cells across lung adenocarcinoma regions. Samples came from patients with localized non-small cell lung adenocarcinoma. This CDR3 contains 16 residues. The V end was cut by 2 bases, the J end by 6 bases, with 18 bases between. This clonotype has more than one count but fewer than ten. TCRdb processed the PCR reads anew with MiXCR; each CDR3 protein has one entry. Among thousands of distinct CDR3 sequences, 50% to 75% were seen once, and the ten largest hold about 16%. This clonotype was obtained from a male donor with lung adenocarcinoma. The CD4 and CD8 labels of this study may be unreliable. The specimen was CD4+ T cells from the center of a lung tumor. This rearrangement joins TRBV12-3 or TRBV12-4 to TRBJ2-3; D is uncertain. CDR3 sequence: CASSLRRAPPVDTQYF. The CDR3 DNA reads TGTGCCAGCAGTTTACGACGGGCCCCCCCCGTGGATACGCAGTATTTT.